This TCR beta chain was recorded in a study of T-cell memory formation after mild COVID-19. Constant-segment-primed 5'RACE gave TCR alpha and TCR beta cDNA libraries with sample barcodes and UMIs. TCRdb re-called the 5' RACE reads with MiXCR, one entry per CDR3 protein. Among around 310,000 distinct CDR3 sequences, more than 13% were seen once, and the ten largest hold roughly 23%. In the case of this clonotype: Its antigen is undetermined.

The CDR3 runs to 14 residues. CDR1 SGHAT and CDR2 FQNNGV come from the germline V gene. The V end lost 3 bases, the J end lost 0 bases, and 8 bases lay between the germline ends. Study conclusions and caveats: Nothing confirmed that second-wave clones peaking on day 37 were specific for SARS-CoV-2. Clones contracting across day 15 to 85 had a balanced CD4/CD8 profile; later expanding clones leaned CD4+.

The TCR sequence derives from a young man who had mild COVID-19 (a few samples of this study predate the infection). Cell type and time point are not known. The chain is built from TRBV11-2 and TRBJ1-2; no clear D. Material: PBMCs or a T cell subset sorted from them (not recorded which). CDR3 loop: CASSFQGPNYGYTF. The DNA for the CDR3 is TGTGCCAGCAGCTTTCAAGGGCCTAACTATGGCTACACCTTC. Variable domain in full (rest from reference TRBV11-2 and TRBJ1-2): EAGVAQSPRYKIIEKRQSVAFWCNPISGHATLYWYQQILGQGPKLLIQFQNNGVVDDSQLPKDRFSAERLKGVDSTLKIQPAKLEDSAVYLCASSFQGPNYGYTFGSGTRLTVV.